The 21 T cell receptor beta chains given below trace back to one sample, sequenced in a study of T cell repertoires in cytomegalovirus infection. Using its own MiXCR run on the reads, TCRdb lists one record per CDR3 protein. The sample includes some 940,000 distinct CDR3 sequences, about 33% of them seen just once. Their antigens remain unidentified. The sample here was cultured CD8+ T cells from PBMCs, taken from culture after CMV antigen stimulation. The source of these receptors is a human donor in good health (CMV status not recorded). Some clones in this sample may be carry-over from other donors' samples.

The V gene is TRBV29-1, the J gene TRBJ1-4; the match to TRBD1 covers 11 bases. With 7 bases clipped from V and 8 bases from J, the junction kept 6 bases outside the gene matches. From germline, CDR1 is SQVTM and CDR2 ANQGSEA. CDR3 length: 13 residues. In DNA, the CDR3 is TGCAGCGCGTGGACAGGGGGCGGAGAAAAACTGTTTTTT. Translating it yields CSAWTGGGEKLFF.

The chain couples TRBV12-3 or TRBV12-4 to TRBJ1-5; possibly TRBD1 for D (5 bases). The CDR3 consists of 14 residues. V dropped 4 bases and J dropped 4 bases, with 11 bases sitting between them. The CDR3 reads CASSSTAKNQPQHF. The CDR3, as DNA: TGTGCCAGCAGTTCGACAGCTAAAAATCAGCCCCAGCATTTT.

The chain couples TRBV6-5 to TRBJ2-5; 8 nucleotides line up with TRBD2. Germline V gives CDR1 MNHEY, CDR2 SVGAGI. The CDR3 covers 16 residues. V was pared by 5 bases and J by 4 bases, with 12 bases of the junction left unmatched. The CDR3 DNA follows: TGTGCCAGCAGTCGGGGGGGGCTGGCGAAGGGAGAGACCCAGTACTTC. Its translation: CASSRGGLAKGETQYF.

The chain combines TRBV14 with TRBJ2-3; 9 nucleotides match TRBD2. The germline CDR1 and CDR2 sequences are SGHDN and FVKESK. V dropped 0 bases and J dropped 2; count of bases not matched to a gene: 9. The CDR3 spans 18 residues. The CDR3 loop is CASSQDLSGGTFTDTQYF. CDR3 in DNA: TGTGCCAGCAGCCAAGATTTAAGCGGGGGGACTTTCACAGATACGCAGTATTTT.

The chain carries TRBV5-6 and TRBJ2-1, with a weak D call TRBD2 (5 bases). Germline loops: CDR1 SGHDT, CDR2 YYEEEE. The CDR3 covers 15 residues. Trimming shortened V by 0 bases and J by 7 bases, and 14 bases separated the two germline ends. CDR3 in DNA: TGTGCCAGCAGCTTGGTCACGACACGCGGGAATGAGCAGTTCTTC. It specifies CASSLVTTRGNEQFF.

The V call is TRBV4-3, the J call TRBJ1-1; TRBD1 matches at 9 bases. Germline CDR1 LGHNA, CDR2 YSLEER. The CDR3 contains 15 residues. Trimming removed 5 bases from V and 5 bases from J; junction bases left unmatched: 9. The CDR3 DNA sequence: TGCGCCAGCAGCTTTTGGGACAGGGAGGGTACTGAAGCTTTCTTT. It codes for CASSFWDREGTEAFF.

Ten or more counts support this clonotype. The chain recombines TRBV7-6 with TRBJ2-1; D not certain. This CDR3 is built from 16 residues. CDR1 SGHVS and CDR2 FNYEAQ come from the germline V gene. Trimming cost V 1 base and J 4 bases, with 14 bases left between them. CDR3 sequence reads: CASSLGPLDRYNEQFF. In DNA, the CDR3 is TGTGCCAGCAGCTTAGGCCCGCTTGACCGGTACAATGAGCAGTTCTTC.

V usage is TRBV6-2 or TRBV6-3 and J usage is TRBJ1-5; D gene ambiguous. With 5 bases removed from V and 6 bases from J, the gap between germline ends came to 8 bases. Germline V gives CDR1 MNHEY, CDR2 SVGEGT. This CDR3 contains 12 residues. For the CDR3, the DNA is TGTGCCAGCAGTCCTTTAGCTCAGCCCCAGCATTTT. It encodes CASSPLAQPQHF.

This clonotype was recorded many times. This rearrangement joins TRBV7-9 to TRBJ2-1; 7 bases align to TRBD2. CDR1 SEHNR and CDR2 FQNEAQ come from the germline V gene (reference sequence). CDR3 length: 15 amino acids. Losses at the gene ends were 7 bases for V and 9 bases for J; bases not matched to a gene: 15. The CDR3 region has the DNA TGTGCCAGCATCGTACTAGCGAATCCTCTGGGTGAGCAGTTCTTC. Translated: CASIVLANPLGEQFF.

This clonotype showed up just once. J is TRBJ2-7 and V is TRBV28; tentatively, D is TRBD1 (5 bases). Per germline, CDR1 MDHEN and CDR2 SYDVKM. Trimming pared 5 bases from V and 4 bases from J, leaving 9 bases between. The CDR3 spans 12 residues. In DNA form, the CDR3 reads TGTGCCAGCAGTCCGGACAAGTACGAGCAGTACGTC. Translation: CASSPDKYEQYV.

The chain combines TRBV15 with TRBJ2-7, with TRBD2 identical over 10 bases. Germline V gives CDR1 LNHNV, CDR2 YYDKDF (reference sequence). Trimming removed 8 bases from V and 3 bases from J; junction bases left unmatched: 10. The CDR3 loop spans 15 amino acids. The CDR3 sequence: CATAPGGLADYEQYV. CDR3 bases: TGTGCCACCGCACCTGGAGGACTAGCGGACTACGAGCAGTACGTC.

The chain couples TRBV12-3 or TRBV12-4 to TRBJ2-2; perhaps TRBD1 as D (6 bases). V lost 5 bases to trimming and J lost 1 base, with 11 bases between them. The CDR3 runs 15 residues. The CDR3 DNA sequence: TGTGCCAGCAGTGGGGACACCCAGAACACCGGGGAGCTGTTTTTT. As protein: CASSGDTQNTGELFF.

The chain uses TRBV6-2 or TRBV6-3 and TRBJ2-5, with 10 nucleotides matching TRBD2. The CDR3 is 15 amino acids. J was trimmed by 2 bases and V by 4 bases; bases with no gene match: 4. Per the germline V gene, CDR1 is MNHEY and CDR2 is SVGEGT. DNA of the CDR3: TGTGCCAGCAGTTCGTTTAGCGGGGGGCAAGAGACCCAGTACTTC. Amino acids: CASSSFSGGQETQYF.

The sample holds a few counts of this clonotype. The J gene is TRBJ2-7, the V gene TRBV7-2; D perhaps matches TRBD1 (5 bases). V lost 4 bases and J lost 2, with 12 bases in between. Germline loops: CDR1 SGHTA, CDR2 FQGNSA. CDR3 length: 14 amino acids. CDR3: CASSWAGATYEQYV. DNA for the CDR3: TGTGCCAGCAGCTGGGCTGGGGCTACCTACGAGCAGTACGTC.

The table lists this clonotype with a few counts. V gene TRBV4-1 combines with J gene TRBJ1-5; D remains ambiguous. V lost 4 bases and J lost 3, with 13 bases in between. Looked up from germline, CDR1 is MGHRA and CDR2 is YSYEKL. The CDR3 has 15 amino acids. CDR3 in DNA: TGCGCCAGCAGCCCCCTGAGAGGAAACAATCAGCCCCAGCATTTT. Amino acids: CASSPLRGNNQPQHF.

This clonotype was counted a few times. J is TRBJ2-7 and V is TRBV7-6; D is uncertain. V shed 5 bases and J shed 3 bases, with 14 bases lying between them. This CDR3 is 14 amino acids long. CDR1 SGHVS and CDR2 FNYEAQ come from the germline V gene. DNA for the CDR3: TGTGCCAGCAGCCTAGATGTGGCCTACTACGAGCAGTACTTC. The encoded protein is CASSLDVAYYEQYF.

The chain carries TRBV4-2 and TRBJ2-6; 7 bases align to TRBD2. The V segment lost 0 bases and the J segment 2 bases; nucleotides outside the gene matches: 1. In germline, CDR1 is LGHNA, CDR2 YNFKEQ. CDR3 length: 16 amino acids. In DNA form, the CDR3 reads TGTGCCAGCAGCCAAGATGGGAGGGCTGGGGCCAACGTCCTGACTTTC. Its translation is CASSQDGRAGANVLTF.

Note on this clonotype: A clone one base away is much larger, so this may be a read error. The chain is built from TRBV7-6 and TRBJ2-3, with a tentative D call TRBD2 (5 bases). The germline V gene encodes CDR1 SGHVS and CDR2 FNYEAQ. The CDR3 length is 17 residues. CDR3 protein: CAGSPRATPSPTDTQYF. The DNA of the CDR3 is TGTGCCGGCAGCCCCCGGGCCACGCCTAGCCCCACAGATACGCAGTATTTT.

The chain links TRBV4-1 to TRBJ2-1, with TRBD2 matching 7 bases. The germline gives CDR1 MGHRA, CDR2 YSYEKL. There are 14 residues in the CDR3. The J segment lost 8 bases and the V segment lost 0 bases, leaving 4 bases of the junction unmatched. The DNA of the CDR3 is TGCGCCAGCAGCCAAGATAGGAGCGGGGATGAGCAGTTCTTC. This encodes CASSQDRSGDEQFF.

CDR3 sequence (DNA): TGTGCCAGCAGCTTAGCGAAGGGAGAGCAGTACGTC. This codes for CASSLAKGEQYV. This rearrangement joins TRBV7-9 to TRBJ2-7; no reliable D call. Trimming removed 0 bases from V and 7 bases from J, with 7 bases in between. The CDR3 runs to 12 residues. Germline V gene data show CDR1 as SEHNR and CDR2 as FQNEAQ (reference sequence).

The chain joins TRBV11-1 to TRBJ2-2; tentative D call: TRBD1 (5 bases). CDR1 is SGHAT and CDR2 is FQDESV in the germline V gene (reference sequence). Trimming took off 7 bases at V and 3 bases at J, with 18 bases between the two ends. The CDR3 has 16 amino acids. The chain's CDR3 is CASTPRVTTYTGELFF. The CDR3 DNA is TGTGCCAGCACCCCCAGGGTCACAACCTACACCGGGGAGCTGTTTTTT.